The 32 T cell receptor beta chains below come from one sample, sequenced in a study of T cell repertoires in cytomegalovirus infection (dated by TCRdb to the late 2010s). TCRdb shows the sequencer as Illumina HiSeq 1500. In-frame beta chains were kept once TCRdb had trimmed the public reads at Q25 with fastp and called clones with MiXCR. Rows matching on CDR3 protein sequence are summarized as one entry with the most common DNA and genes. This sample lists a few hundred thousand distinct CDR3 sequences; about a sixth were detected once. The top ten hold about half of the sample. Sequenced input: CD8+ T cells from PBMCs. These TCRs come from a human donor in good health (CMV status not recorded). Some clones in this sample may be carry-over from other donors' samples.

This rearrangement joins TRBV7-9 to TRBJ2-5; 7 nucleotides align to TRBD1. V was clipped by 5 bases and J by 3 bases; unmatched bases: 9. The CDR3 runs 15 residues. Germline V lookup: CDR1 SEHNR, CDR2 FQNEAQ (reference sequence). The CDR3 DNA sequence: TGTGCCAGCAGCCCCTCGACAGGGCAAGAAGAGACCCAGTACTTC. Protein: CASSPSTGQEETQYF.

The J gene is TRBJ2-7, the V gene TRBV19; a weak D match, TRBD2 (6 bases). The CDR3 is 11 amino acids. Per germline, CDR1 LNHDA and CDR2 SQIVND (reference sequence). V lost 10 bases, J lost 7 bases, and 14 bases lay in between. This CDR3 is CATGGTVEQYF. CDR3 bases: TGTGCCACCGGGGGTACCGTGGAGCAGTACTTC.

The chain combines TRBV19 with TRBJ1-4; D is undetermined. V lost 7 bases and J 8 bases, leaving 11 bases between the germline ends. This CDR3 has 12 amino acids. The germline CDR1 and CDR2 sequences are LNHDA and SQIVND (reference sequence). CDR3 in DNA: TGTGCCAGTACTACGCCACCGGAAAAACTGTTTTTT. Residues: CASTTPPEKLFF.

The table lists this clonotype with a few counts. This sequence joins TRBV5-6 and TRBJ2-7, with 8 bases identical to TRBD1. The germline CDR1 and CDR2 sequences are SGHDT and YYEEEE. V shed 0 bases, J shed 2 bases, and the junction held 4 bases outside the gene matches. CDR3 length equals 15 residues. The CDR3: CASSLEAGGPYEQYF. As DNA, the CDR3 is TGTGCCAGCAGCTTGGAAGCAGGGGGCCCCTACGAGCAGTACTTC.

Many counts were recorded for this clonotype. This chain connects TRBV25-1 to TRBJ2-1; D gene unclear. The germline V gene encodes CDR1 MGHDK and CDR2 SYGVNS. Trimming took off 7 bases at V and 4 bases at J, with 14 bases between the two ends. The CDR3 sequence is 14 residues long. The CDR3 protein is CASKPGTKYNEQFF. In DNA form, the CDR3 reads TGTGCCAGCAAGCCGGGCACCAAATACAATGAGCAGTTCTTC. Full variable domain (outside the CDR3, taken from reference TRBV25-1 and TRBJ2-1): EADIYQTPRYLVIGTGKKITLECSQTMGHDKMYWYQQDPGMELHLIHYSYGVNSTEKGDLSSESTVSRIRTEHFPLTLESARPSHTSQYLCASKPGTKYNEQFFGPGTRLTVL.

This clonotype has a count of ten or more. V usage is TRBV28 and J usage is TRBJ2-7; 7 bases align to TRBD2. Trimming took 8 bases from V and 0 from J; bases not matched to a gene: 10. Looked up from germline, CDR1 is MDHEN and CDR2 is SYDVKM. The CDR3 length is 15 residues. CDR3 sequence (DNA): TGTGCCAGCCGCTTAGCGGGCGCTCTCTCCTACGAGCAGTACTTC. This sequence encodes CASRLAGALSYEQYF. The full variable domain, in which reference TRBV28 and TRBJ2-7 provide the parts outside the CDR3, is DVKVTQSSRYLVKRTGEKVFLECVQDMDHENMFWYRQDPGLGLRLIYFSYDVKMKEKGDIPEGYSVSREKKERFSLILESASTNQTSMYLCASRLAGALSYEQYFGPGTRLTVT.

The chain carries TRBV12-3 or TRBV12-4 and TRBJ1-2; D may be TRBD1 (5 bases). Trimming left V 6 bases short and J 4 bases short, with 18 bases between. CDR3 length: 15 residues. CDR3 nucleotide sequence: TGTGCCAGCAGAGAGGCAGGGAGTTATCTCTATGGCTACACCTTC. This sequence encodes CASREAGSYLYGYTF.

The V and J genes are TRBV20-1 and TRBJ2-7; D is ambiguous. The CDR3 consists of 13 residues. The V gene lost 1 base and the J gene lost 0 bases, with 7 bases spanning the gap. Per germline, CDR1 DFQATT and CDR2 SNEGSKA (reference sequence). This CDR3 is CSARGANSYEQYF. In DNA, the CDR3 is TGCAGTGCTAGAGGAGCCAACTCCTACGAGCAGTACTTC.

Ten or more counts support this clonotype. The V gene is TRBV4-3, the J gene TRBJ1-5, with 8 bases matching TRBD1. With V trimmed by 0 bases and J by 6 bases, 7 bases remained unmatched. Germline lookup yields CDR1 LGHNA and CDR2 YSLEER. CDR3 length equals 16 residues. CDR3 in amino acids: CASSQDYGQGVQPQHF. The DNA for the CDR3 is TGCGCCAGCAGCCAAGATTACGGACAGGGCGTTCAGCCCCAGCATTTT.

CDR3 amino acids: CSVEESGGGEQYF. In DNA, the CDR3 is TGCAGCGTGGAGGAGAGCGGGGGAGGGGAGCAGTACTTC. The rearrangement links TRBV29-1 to TRBJ2-7, with 8 positions matching TRBD2. Germline V gene data show CDR1 as SQVTM and CDR2 as ANQGSEA. This CDR3 is built from 13 residues. With 6 bases clipped from V and 7 bases from J, the junction kept 11 bases outside the gene matches.

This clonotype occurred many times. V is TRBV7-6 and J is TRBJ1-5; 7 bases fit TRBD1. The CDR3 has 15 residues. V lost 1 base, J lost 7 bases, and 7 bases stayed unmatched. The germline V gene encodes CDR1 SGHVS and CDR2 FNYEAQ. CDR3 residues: CASSLEQGLGQPQHF. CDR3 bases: TGTGCCAGCAGCTTAGAACAGGGGTTGGGACAGCCCCAGCATTTT.

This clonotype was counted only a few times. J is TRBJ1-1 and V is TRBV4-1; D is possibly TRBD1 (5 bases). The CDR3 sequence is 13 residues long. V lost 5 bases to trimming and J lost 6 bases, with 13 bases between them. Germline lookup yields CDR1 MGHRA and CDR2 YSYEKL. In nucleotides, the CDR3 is TGCGCCAGCAGCTTCAGAGGACAAGCTGAAGCTTTCTTT. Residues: CASSFRGQAEAFF.

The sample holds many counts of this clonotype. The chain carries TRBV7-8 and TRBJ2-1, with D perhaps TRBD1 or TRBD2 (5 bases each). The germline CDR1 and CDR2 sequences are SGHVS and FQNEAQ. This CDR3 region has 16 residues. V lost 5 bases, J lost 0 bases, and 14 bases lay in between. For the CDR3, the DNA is TGTGCCAGCAGCAGACCGGGACCCTTCTCCTACAATGAGCAGTTCTTC. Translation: CASSRPGPFSYNEQFF.

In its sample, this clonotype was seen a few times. CDR3 DNA sequence: TGTGCCACCAGCAGAGATCAAGTGTTCTATGGCTACACCTTC. Translated, it gives CATSRDQVFYGYTF. This chain connects TRBV15 to TRBJ1-2, with D unresolved. V lost 0 bases, J lost 4 bases, and 9 bases lay in between. Per germline, CDR1 LNHNV and CDR2 YYDKDF (reference sequence). The CDR3 spans 14 residues. Full variable domain (outside the CDR3, taken from reference TRBV15 and TRBJ1-2): DAMVIQNPRYQVTQFGKPVTLSCSQTLNHNVMYWYQQKSSQAPKLLFHYYDKDFNNEADTPDNFQSRRPNTSFCFLDIRSPGLGDTAMYLCATSRDQVFYGYTFGSGTRLTVV.

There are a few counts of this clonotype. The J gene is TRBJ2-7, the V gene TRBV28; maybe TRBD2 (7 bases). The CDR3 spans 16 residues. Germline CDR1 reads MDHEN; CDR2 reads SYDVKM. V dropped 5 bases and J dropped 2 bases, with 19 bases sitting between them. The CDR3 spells CASSAGRGTSAYEQYF. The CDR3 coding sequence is TGTGCCAGCAGTGCGGGGAGGGGGACTTCTGCCTACGAGCAGTACTTC.

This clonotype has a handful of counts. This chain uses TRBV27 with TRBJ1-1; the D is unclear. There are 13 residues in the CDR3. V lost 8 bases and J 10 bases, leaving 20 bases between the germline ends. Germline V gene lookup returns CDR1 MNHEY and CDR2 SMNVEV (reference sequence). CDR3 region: CASGMGGLGGAFF. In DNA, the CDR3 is TGTGCCAGCGGCATGGGTGGTCTTGGCGGAGCTTTCTTT.

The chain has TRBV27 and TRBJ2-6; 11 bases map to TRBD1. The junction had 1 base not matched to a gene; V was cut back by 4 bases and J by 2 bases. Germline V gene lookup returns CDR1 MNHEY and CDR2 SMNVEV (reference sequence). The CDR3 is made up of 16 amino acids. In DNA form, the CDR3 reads TGTGCCAGCAGTTGGACAGGGGGCGCTGGGGCCAACGTCCTGACTTTC. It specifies CASSWTGGAGANVLTF.

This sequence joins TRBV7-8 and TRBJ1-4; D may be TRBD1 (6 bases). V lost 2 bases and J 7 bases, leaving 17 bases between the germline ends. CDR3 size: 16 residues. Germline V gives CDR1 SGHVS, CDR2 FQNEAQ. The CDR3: CASSLLGGYLGEKLFF. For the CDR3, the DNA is TGTGCCAGCAGCTTATTAGGGGGTTATCTAGGTGAAAAACTGTTTTTT. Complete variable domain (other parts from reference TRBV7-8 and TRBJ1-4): GAGVSQSPRYKVAKRGQDVALRCDPISGHVSLFWYQQALGQGPEFLTYFQNEAQLDKSGLPSDRFFAERPEGSVSTLKIQRTQQEDSAVYLCASSLLGGYLGEKLFFGSGTQLSVL.

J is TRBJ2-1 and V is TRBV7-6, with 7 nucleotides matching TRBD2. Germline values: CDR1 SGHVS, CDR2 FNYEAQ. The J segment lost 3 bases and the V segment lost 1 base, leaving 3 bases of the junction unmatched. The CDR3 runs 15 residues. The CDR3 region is CASSLGPGGYNEQFF. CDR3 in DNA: TGTGCCAGCAGCTTAGGGCCGGGAGGCTACAATGAGCAGTTCTTC. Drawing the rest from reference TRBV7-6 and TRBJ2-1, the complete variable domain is GAGVSQSPRYKVTKRGQDVALRCDPISGHVSLYWYRQALGQGPEFLTYFNYEAQQDKSGLPNDRFSAERPEGSISTLTIQRTEQRDSAMYRCASSLGPGGYNEQFFGPGTRLTVL.

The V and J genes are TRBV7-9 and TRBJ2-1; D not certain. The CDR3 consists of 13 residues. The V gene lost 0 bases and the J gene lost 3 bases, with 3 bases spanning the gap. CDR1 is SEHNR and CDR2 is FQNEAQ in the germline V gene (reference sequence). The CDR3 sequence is CASSLAHYNEQFF. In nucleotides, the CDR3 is TGTGCCAGCAGCTTAGCCCACTACAATGAGCAGTTCTTC.

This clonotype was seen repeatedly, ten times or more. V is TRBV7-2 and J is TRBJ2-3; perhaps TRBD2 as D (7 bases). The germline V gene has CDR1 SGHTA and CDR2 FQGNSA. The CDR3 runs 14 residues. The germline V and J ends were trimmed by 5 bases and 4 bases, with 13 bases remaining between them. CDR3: CASSLRRGPDTQYF. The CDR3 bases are TGTGCCAGCAGCCTCCGGCGGGGGCCAGATACGCAGTATTTT.

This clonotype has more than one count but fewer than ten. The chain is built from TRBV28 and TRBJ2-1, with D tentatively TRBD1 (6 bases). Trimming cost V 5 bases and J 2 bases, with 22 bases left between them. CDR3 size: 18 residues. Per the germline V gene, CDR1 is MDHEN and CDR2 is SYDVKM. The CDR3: CASSLLEGSGETYNEQFF. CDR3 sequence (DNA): TGTGCCAGCAGTCTCCTAGAAGGCTCAGGGGAGACCTACAATGAGCAGTTCTTC. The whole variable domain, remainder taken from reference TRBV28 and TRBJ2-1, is DVKVTQSSRYLVKRTGEKVFLECVQDMDHENMFWYRQDPGLGLRLIYFSYDVKMKEKGDIPEGYSVSREKKERFSLILESASTNQTSMYLCASSLLEGSGETYNEQFFGPGTRLTVL.

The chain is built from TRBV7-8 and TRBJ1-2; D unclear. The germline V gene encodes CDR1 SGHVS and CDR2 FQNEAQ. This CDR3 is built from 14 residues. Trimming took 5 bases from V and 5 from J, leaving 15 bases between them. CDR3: CASSPRTMTYGYTF. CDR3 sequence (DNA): TGTGCCAGCAGCCCCCGGACCATGACATATGGCTACACCTTC.

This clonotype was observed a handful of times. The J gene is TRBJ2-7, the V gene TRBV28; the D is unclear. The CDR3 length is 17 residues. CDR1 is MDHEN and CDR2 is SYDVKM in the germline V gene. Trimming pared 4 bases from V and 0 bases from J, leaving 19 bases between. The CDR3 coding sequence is TGTGCCAGCAGTTCCTACGCCAAACCGAGGAGCTCCTACGAGCAGTACTTC. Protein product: CASSSYAKPRSSYEQYF. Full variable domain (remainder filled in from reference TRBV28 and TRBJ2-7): DVKVTQSSRYLVKRTGEKVFLECVQDMDHENMFWYRQDPGLGLRLIYFSYDVKMKEKGDIPEGYSVSREKKERFSLILESASTNQTSMYLCASSSYAKPRSSYEQYFGPGTRLTVT.

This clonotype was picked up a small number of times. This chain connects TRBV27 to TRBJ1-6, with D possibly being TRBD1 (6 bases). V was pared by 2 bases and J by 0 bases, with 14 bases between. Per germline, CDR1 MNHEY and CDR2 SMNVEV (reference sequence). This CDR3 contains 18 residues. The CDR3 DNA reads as TGTGCCAGCAGTTTACTGCCGACAGGACCCTCCTATAATTCACCCCTCCACTTT. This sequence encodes CASSLLPTGPSYNSPLHF.

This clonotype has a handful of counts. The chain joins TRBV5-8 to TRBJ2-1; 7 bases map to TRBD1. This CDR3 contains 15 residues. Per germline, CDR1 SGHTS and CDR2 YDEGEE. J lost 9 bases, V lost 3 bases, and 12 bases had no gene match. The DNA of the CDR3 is TGTGCCAGCAGCTCGACAGGGCTTTGGTACGGTGAGCAGTTCTTC. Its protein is CASSSTGLWYGEQFF. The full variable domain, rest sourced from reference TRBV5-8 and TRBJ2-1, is EAGVTQSPTHLIKTRGQQATLRCSPISGHTSVYWYQQALGLGLQFLLWYDEGEERNRGNFPPRFSGRQFPNYSSELNVNALELEDSALYLCASSSTGLWYGEQFFGPGTRLTVL.

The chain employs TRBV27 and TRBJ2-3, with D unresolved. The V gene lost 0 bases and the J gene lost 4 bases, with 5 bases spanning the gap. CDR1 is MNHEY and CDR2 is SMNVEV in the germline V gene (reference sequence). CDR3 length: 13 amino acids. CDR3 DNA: TGTGCCAGCAGTTTATCTGTGCCAGATACGCAGTATTTT. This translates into CASSLSVPDTQYF.

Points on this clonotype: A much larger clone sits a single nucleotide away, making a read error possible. In DNA, the CDR3 is TGTGCCAGCAGCTCTCGACAGGGAGTTAACTATGGCTACACCTTC. It encodes CASSSRQGVNYGYTF. The chain recombines TRBV7-2 with TRBJ1-2; 7 bases line up with TRBD1. With 4 bases clipped from V and 1 base from J, the junction kept 6 bases outside the gene matches. CDR1 and CDR2 (germline): SGHTA, FQGNSA. The CDR3 consists of 15 residues.

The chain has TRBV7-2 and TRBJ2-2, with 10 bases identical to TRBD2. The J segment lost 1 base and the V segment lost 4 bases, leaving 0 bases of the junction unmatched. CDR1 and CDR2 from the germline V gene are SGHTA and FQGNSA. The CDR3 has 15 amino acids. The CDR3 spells CASSWTSGNTGELFF. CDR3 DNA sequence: TGTGCCAGCAGCTGGACTAGCGGGAACACCGGGGAGCTGTTTTTT. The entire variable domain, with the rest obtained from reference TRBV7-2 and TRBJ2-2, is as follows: GAGVSQSPSNKVTEKGKDVELRCDPISGHTALYWYRQSLGQGLEFLIYFQGNSAPDKSGLPSDRFSAERTGGSVSTLTIQRTQQEDSAVYLCASSWTSGNTGELFFGEGSRLTVL.

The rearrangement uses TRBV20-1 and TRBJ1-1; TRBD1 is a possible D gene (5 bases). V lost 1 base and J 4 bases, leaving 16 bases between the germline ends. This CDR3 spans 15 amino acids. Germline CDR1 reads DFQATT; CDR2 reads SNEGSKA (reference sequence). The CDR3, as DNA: TGCAGTGCTAGAGCGCTGGGTGAGGGGCCCACTGAAGCTTTCTTT. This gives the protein CSARALGEGPTEAFF.

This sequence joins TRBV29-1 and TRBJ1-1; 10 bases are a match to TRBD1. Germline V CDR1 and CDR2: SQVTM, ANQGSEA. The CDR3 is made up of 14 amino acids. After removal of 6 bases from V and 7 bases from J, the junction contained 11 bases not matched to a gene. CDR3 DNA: TGCAGCGTGGATGAGACAGGGGGCATGATTGAAGCTTTCTTT. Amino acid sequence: CSVDETGGMIEAFF.

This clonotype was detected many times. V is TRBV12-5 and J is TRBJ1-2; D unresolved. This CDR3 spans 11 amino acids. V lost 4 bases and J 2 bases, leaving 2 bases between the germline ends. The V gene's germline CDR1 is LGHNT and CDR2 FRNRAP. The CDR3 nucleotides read TGTGCTAGTGGTTCGAACTATGGCTACACCTTC. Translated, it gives CASGSNYGYTF.